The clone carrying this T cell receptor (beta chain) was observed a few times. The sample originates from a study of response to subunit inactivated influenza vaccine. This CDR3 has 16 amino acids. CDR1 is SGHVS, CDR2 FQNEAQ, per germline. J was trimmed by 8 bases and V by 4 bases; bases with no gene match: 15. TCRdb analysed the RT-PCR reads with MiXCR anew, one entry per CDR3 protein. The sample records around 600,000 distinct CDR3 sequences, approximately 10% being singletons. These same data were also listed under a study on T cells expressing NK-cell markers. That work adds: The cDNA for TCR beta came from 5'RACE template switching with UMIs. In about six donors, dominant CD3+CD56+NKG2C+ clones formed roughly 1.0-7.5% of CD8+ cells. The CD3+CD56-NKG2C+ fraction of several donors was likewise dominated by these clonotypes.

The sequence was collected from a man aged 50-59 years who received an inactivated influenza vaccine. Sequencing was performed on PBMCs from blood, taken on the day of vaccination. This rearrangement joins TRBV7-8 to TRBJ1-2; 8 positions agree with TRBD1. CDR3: CASSSADRGLGGGYTF. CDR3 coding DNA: TGTGCCAGCAGCTCAGCCGACAGGGGATTGGGAGGAGGCTACACCTTC.